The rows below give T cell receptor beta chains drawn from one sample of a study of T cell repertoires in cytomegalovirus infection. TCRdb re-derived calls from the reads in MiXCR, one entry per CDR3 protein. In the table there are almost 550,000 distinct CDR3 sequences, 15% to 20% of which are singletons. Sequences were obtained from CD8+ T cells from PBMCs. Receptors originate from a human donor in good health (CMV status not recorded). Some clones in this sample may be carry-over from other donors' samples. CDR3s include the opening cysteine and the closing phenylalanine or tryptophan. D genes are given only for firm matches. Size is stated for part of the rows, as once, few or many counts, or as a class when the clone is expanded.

CDR3nt: TGTGCCAGCAGCCGGACAGAGGGCACCGGGGAGCTGTTTTTT; CDR3aa: CASSRTEGTGELFF; abundance: few; j_gene: TRBJ2-2; d_gene: -; v_gene: TRBV12-3/TRBV12-4
CDR3nt: TGTGCCAGTAGTATACGCCCCTTCGGCTACTTCTTC; CDR3aa: CASSIRPFGYFF; abundance: many; j_gene: TRBJ2-1; d_gene: -; v_gene: TRBV19
CDR3nt: TGTGCCAGCAGTCCCATTTCCCGGGGGAATCAGCCCCAGCATTTT; CDR3aa: CASSPISRGNQPQHF; abundance: few; j_gene: TRBJ1-5; d_gene: -; v_gene: TRBV6-2/TRBV6-3
CDR3nt: TGTGCCAGCAGTTACTCAGTCGGGGCATCGAACACTGAAGCTTTCTTT; CDR3aa: CASSYSVGASNTEAFF; abundance: many; j_gene: TRBJ1-1; d_gene: -; v_gene: TRBV6-2/TRBV6-3
CDR3nt: TGTGCCAGCAGCGCTGGGGGGGAGAGCCGTACAGATACGCAGTATTTT; CDR3aa: CASSAGGESRTDTQYF; abundance: -; j_gene: TRBJ2-3; d_gene: TRBD2; v_gene: TRBV9
CDR3nt: TGTGCCAGCAGCCTTACCCCTTTCGCCACGGGGGAGACCCAGTACTTC; CDR3aa: CASSLTPFATGETQYF; abundance: few; j_gene: TRBJ2-5; d_gene: -; v_gene: TRBV3-1
CDR3nt: TGTGCCAGCAGTTCAGAGCGGGAGGGGGTGGATGAGCAGTTCTTC; CDR3aa: CASSSEREGVDEQFF; abundance: few; j_gene: TRBJ2-1; d_gene: TRBD2; v_gene: TRBV12-3/TRBV12-4
CDR3nt: TGTGCCAGCAAAGGAGACCTTCGCTACGAGCAGTACTTC; CDR3aa: CASKGDLRYEQYF; abundance: many; j_gene: TRBJ2-7; d_gene: -; v_gene: TRBV6-1
CDR3nt: TGTGCCAGCAGGTCTACAGGGGGGCGACACGAGCAGTACTTC; CDR3aa: CASRSTGGRHEQYF; abundance: many; j_gene: TRBJ2-7; d_gene: TRBD1; v_gene: TRBV6-1
CDR3nt: TGTGCCAGCAGTTTAGGGACTAGCGGGACAACGGCGCAGTATTTT; CDR3aa: CASSLGTSGTTAQYF; abundance: many; j_gene: TRBJ2-3; d_gene: TRBD2; v_gene: TRBV12-3/TRBV12-4
CDR3nt: TGTGCCAGCAGCCCGGGTCTGGGCACCCGCAATGAGCAGTTCTTC; CDR3aa: CASSPGLGTRNEQFF; abundance: many; j_gene: TRBJ2-1; d_gene: -; v_gene: TRBV5-6
CDR3nt: TGTGCCAGCAGCTTTAACGGGAGGGTAGTTATGGATGAGCAGTTCTTC; CDR3aa: CASSFNGRVVMDEQFF; abundance: -; j_gene: TRBJ2-1; d_gene: TRBD2; v_gene: TRBV11-2
CDR3nt: TGTGCCAGCAGCTTAAGTTACGGGCCTCTCCTCCAAGGGGGCAATCAGCCCCAGCATTTT; CDR3aa: CASSLSYGPLLQGGNQPQHF; abundance: -; j_gene: TRBJ1-5; d_gene: -; v_gene: TRBV11-2
CDR3nt: TGTGCCAGCAGTTGGAAAACGGCCGGGACTAGCGGCTCCAAGCAGTACTTC; CDR3aa: CASSWKTAGTSGSKQYF; abundance: -; j_gene: TRBJ2-7; d_gene: TRBD2; v_gene: TRBV6-6
CDR3nt: TGCGCCAGCAGCTTGGCGACGGATGGGGGCTACACCTTC; CDR3aa: CASSLATDGGYTF; abundance: few; j_gene: TRBJ1-2; d_gene: -; v_gene: TRBV5-1
CDR3nt: TGTGCCAGCAGCTTAGCAGGTGGGGCCACCCAGTACTTC; CDR3aa: CASSLAGGATQYF; abundance: many; j_gene: TRBJ2-5; d_gene: -; v_gene: TRBV7-2
CDR3nt: TGTGCCAGCAGCCAAGGTAGTGGTGGGGCCAACGTCCTGACTTTC; CDR3aa: CASSQGSGGANVLTF; abundance: few; j_gene: TRBJ2-6; d_gene: -; v_gene: TRBV14
CDR3nt: TGTGCCAGCAGTCTATGGACAGGGAGGGATGAGCAGTTCTTC; CDR3aa: CASSLWTGRDEQFF; abundance: -; j_gene: TRBJ2-1; d_gene: -; v_gene: TRBV14
CDR3nt: TGTGCGAAAGACGGATTCTCCTACGAGCAGTACTTC; CDR3aa: CAKDGFSYEQYF; abundance: few; j_gene: TRBJ2-7; d_gene: -; v_gene: TRBV5-4
CDR3nt: TGTGCCAGCAGTGAGTCGGGGTACTATGGCTACACCTTC; CDR3aa: CASSESGYYGYTF; abundance: few; j_gene: TRBJ1-2; d_gene: -; v_gene: TRBV25-1
CDR3nt: TGTGCCAGCAGCTCCGCCCGCAGGCAGAGCAATCAGCCCCAGCATTTT; CDR3aa: CASSSARRQSNQPQHF; abundance: many; j_gene: TRBJ1-5; d_gene: -; v_gene: TRBV7-6
CDR3nt: TGTGCCAGCAGTCCCGGGACTAGCGGGAGGGCGCAAGAGACCCAGTACTTC; CDR3aa: CASSPGTSGRAQETQYF; abundance: few; j_gene: TRBJ2-5; d_gene: TRBD2; v_gene: TRBV28
CDR3nt: TGTGCCAGCAGCTCAGGACTAGCGAGGAATGAGCAGTTCTTC; CDR3aa: CASSSGLARNEQFF; abundance: many; j_gene: TRBJ2-1; d_gene: TRBD2; v_gene: TRBV7-3
CDR3nt: TGTGCCAGCAGTTTTGTAGCGGGAGTTAACACCGGGGAGCTGTTTTTT; CDR3aa: CASSFVAGVNTGELFF; abundance: -; j_gene: TRBJ2-2; d_gene: TRBD2; v_gene: TRBV6-5
CDR3nt: TGCGCCAGCAGCCAAGGCCTAGCTATCTACAATGAGCAGTTCTTC; CDR3aa: CASSQGLAIYNEQFF; abundance: -; j_gene: TRBJ2-1; d_gene: -; v_gene: TRBV4-1
CDR3nt: TGTGCCAGCAGTCTAAGGGGGATGAGCACCGGGGAGCTGTTTTTT; CDR3aa: CASSLRGMSTGELFF; abundance: -; j_gene: TRBJ2-2; d_gene: -; v_gene: TRBV14
CDR3nt: TGTGCCAGCAGCCAAGAAGGTGGGACAGGGCGCTACGAGCAGTACTTC; CDR3aa: CASSQEGGTGRYEQYF; abundance: many; j_gene: TRBJ2-7; d_gene: TRBD1; v_gene: TRBV4-1
CDR3nt: TGTGCCAGCAGTCCTCCCGAGGGGCTAGCGGGAGATACGCAGTATTTT; CDR3aa: CASSPPEGLAGDTQYF; abundance: few; j_gene: TRBJ2-3; d_gene: TRBD2; v_gene: TRBV2
CDR3nt: TGTGCCAGCAGCTCCGCACCGCGCACTAGCGGGGACATCTACGAGCAGTACTTC; CDR3aa: CASSSAPRTSGDIYEQYF; abundance: many; j_gene: TRBJ2-7; d_gene: TRBD2; v_gene: TRBV11-2
CDR3nt: TGTGCCTCGAAGGGGGCTAGCGGCTACAATGAGCAGTTCTTC; CDR3aa: CASKGASGYNEQFF; abundance: few; j_gene: TRBJ2-1; d_gene: -; v_gene: TRBV19
CDR3nt: TGTGCCAGCAGCTCGCCACTAGCGGGGGCCTACAATGAGCAGTTCTTC; CDR3aa: CASSSPLAGAYNEQFF; abundance: -; j_gene: TRBJ2-1; d_gene: TRBD2; v_gene: TRBV7-9
CDR3nt: TGTGCCAGCAGCTTGTATCGGACAGGGCCCTCACCCCTCCACTTT; CDR3aa: CASSLYRTGPSPLHF; abundance: few; j_gene: TRBJ1-6; d_gene: TRBD1; v_gene: TRBV5-4
CDR3nt: TGCAGTGCTAGAGAAGGACAGGGGAATCAGCCCCAGCATTTT; CDR3aa: CSAREGQGNQPQHF; abundance: -; j_gene: TRBJ1-5; d_gene: TRBD1; v_gene: TRBV20-1
CDR3nt: TGTGCCAGCAGCTTGGAATTTGCGGACTACAATGAGCAGTTCTTC; CDR3aa: CASSLEFADYNEQFF; abundance: few; j_gene: TRBJ2-1; d_gene: -; v_gene: TRBV5-6
CDR3nt: TGTGCCAGCAGCCAAGGACTAGCGGGAGGGCGGAACACCGGGGAGCTGTTTTTT; CDR3aa: CASSQGLAGGRNTGELFF; abundance: -; j_gene: TRBJ2-2; d_gene: TRBD2; v_gene: TRBV4-2
CDR3nt: TGTGCCAGCAGCGAGGGGAGGGGCACCACAGATACGCAGTATTTT; CDR3aa: CASSEGRGTTDTQYF; abundance: -; j_gene: TRBJ2-3; d_gene: TRBD2; v_gene: TRBV9
CDR3nt: TGTGCCAGTAGTCCGGACCTGGTCAGGGGTTGGCAGCCCCAGCATTTT; CDR3aa: CASSPDLVRGWQPQHF; abundance: few; j_gene: TRBJ1-5; d_gene: -; v_gene: TRBV19
CDR3nt: TGTGCCAGCAGCCAAGGGGGGACCGGGGGATGGGATGAGCAGTTCTTC; CDR3aa: CASSQGGTGGWDEQFF; abundance: many; j_gene: TRBJ2-1; d_gene: -; v_gene: TRBV14
CDR3nt: TGTGCCACCAGTGACCCTGGACTAGCGGGAGGGGTTTATGAGCAGTTCTTC; CDR3aa: CATSDPGLAGGVYEQFF; abundance: -; j_gene: TRBJ2-1; d_gene: TRBD2; v_gene: TRBV24-1
CDR3nt: TGTGCCAGCAGTCTCCTCGACTGGACTAGCGGGGACCAAGAGACCCAGTACTTC; CDR3aa: CASSLLDWTSGDQETQYF; abundance: -; j_gene: TRBJ2-5; d_gene: TRBD2; v_gene: TRBV2